This T cell receptor (beta chain) was recorded in a study of memory CD4+ T cells and cytomegalovirus serostatus. Study-level background: This sample comes from healthy Belgian adults, 8 to 10 CMV seropositive, 24 seronegative.

This CDR3 spans 16 amino acids. The V gene's germline CDR1 is SGHTA and CDR2 FQGNSA. V was shortened by 3 bases and J by 0 bases, with 9 bases between the two germline ends. Points from the study as a whole: Of 150 to 200 reported CMV TCRbeta sequences, 55 to 80 were found in memory CD4+ repertoires.

Libraries were prepared by immunoSEQ multiplex PCR; TCRdb keeps only in-frame clonotypes and omits some of them. The data show around 61,000 clones, around 80% seen once. Single viable CD3+CD4+CD8-CD45RO+ cells were sorted as the memory CD4+ T cells. Worth noting for this clone: Its antigen is as yet unknown.

The sequencing sample was made of memory CD4+ T cells from blood. The chain couples TRBV7-2 to TRBJ2-6, with D possibly being TRBD1 (5 bases). The TCR sequence derives from an adult in good health and CMV-seronegative. In DNA form, the CDR3 reads TGTGCCAGCAGCTTCCAGGGTACCTCTGGGGCCAACGTCCTGACTTTC. This sequence encodes CASSFQGTSGANVLTF. Complete variable domain (other parts from reference TRBV7-2 and TRBJ2-6): GAGVSQSPSNKVTEKGKDVELRCDPISGHTALYWYRQSLGQGLEFLIYFQGNSAPDKSGLPSDRFSAERTGGSVSTLTIQRTQQEDSAVYLCASSFQGTSGANVLTFGAGSRLTVL.